This T cell receptor beta chain was recovered during a study of blood T cell repertoires in COVID-19. In the original processing: Scientists estimated how many nucleated cells there were by amplifying reference gene primers. Only in-frame clones appear in the TCRdb table, and some are missing; sequencing was by immunoSEQ multiplex PCR. D and trimming were read from the DNA, whereas the V and J calls and clone size are those reported in that table. The sample has 150,000 to 200,000 clones; around 90% are singletons. The CDR3 spans 16 residues. Deletions cut 6 bases from V and 8 bases from J, with 20 bases between. The germline V gene encodes CDR1 MNHEY and CDR2 SMNVEV (reference sequence).

V and J are TRBV27 and TRBJ1-6, with a tentative D call TRBD1 (6 bases). The source of this sequence is a human donor in a cohort sampled during active COVID-19. Sequencing was done on a sample of peripheral blood. CDR3 sequence reads: CASRLGTLEIDSPLHF. DNA of the CDR3: TGTGCCAGCAGACTCGGGACATTGGAAATAGATTCACCCCTCCACTTT.